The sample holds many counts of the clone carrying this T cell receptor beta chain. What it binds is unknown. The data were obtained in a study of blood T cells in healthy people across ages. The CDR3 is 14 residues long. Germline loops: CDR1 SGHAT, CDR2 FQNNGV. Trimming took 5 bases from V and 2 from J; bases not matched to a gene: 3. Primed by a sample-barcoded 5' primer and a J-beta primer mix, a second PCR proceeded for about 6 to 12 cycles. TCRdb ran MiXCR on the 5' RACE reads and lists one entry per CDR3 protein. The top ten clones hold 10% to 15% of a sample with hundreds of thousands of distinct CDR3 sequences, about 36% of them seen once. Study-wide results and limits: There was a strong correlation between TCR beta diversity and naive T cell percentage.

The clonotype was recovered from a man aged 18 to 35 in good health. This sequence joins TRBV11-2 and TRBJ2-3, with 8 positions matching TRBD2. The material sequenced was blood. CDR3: CASSTSGDTDTQYF. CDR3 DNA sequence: TGTGCCAGCAGCACTAGCGGTGACACAGATACGCAGTATTTT.